What follows are 5 T cell receptor beta chains derived from one specimen sequenced in a study of blood T cell repertoires in COVID-19. The method was immunoSEQ multiplex PCR; TCRdb's version includes in-frame clones alone and lacks a portion of them. The repertoire holds about 45,000 clones, with around 90% as singletons. Sequenced material: peripheral blood. The receptors come from a man aged 70 or older with active COVID-19.

The rearrangement uses TRBV27 and TRBJ2-7, with 9 bases lining up with TRBD1. The CDR3 extends over 13 amino acids. Germline values: CDR1 MNHEY, CDR2 SMNVEV (reference sequence). V shed 5 bases, J shed 2 bases, and the junction held 1 base outside the gene matches. The CDR3 reads CASSRTGAYEQYF. The CDR3 nucleotides read TGTGCCAGCAGTCGGACAGGGGCCTACGAGCAGTACTTC.

J is TRBJ2-3 and V is TRBV14; 9 bases align to TRBD2. This CDR3 has 17 residues. The germline V gene encodes CDR1 SGHDN and CDR2 FVKESK. V lost 4 bases to trimming and J lost 3 bases; unmatched junction nucleotides: 11. CDR3 sequence (DNA): TGTGCCAGCAGCCGCGGCCTTAGCGGGAGAGGGACAGATACGCAGTATTTT. Its translation is CASSRGLSGRGTDTQYF.

V is TRBV5-5 and J is TRBJ2-3; 12 bases are a match to TRBD2. The CDR3 is made up of 16 amino acids. V dropped 4 bases and J dropped 6; count of bases not matched to a gene: 9. Germline V CDR1 and CDR2: SGHKS, YYEKEE (reference sequence). The CDR3 here is CASSLGLAGTGDTQYF. Here the CDR3 DNA reads TGTGCCAGCAGCCTCGGACTAGCGGGGACCGGGGATACGCAGTATTTT. Complete variable domain (other parts from reference TRBV5-5 and TRBJ2-3): DAGVTQSPTHLIKTRGQQVTLRCSPISGHKSVSWYQQVLGQGPQFIFQYYEKEERGRGNFPDRFSARQFPNYSSELNVNALLLGDSALYLCASSLGLAGTGDTQYFGPGTRLTVL.

The rearrangement links TRBV6-5 to TRBJ2-3; a possible D gene is TRBD2 (5 bases). The germline V and J ends were trimmed by 4 bases and 3 bases, with 8 bases remaining between them. The CDR3 spans 13 residues. Looked up from germline, CDR1 is MNHEY and CDR2 is SVGAGI. The CDR3 sequence: CASSFQRTDTQYF. In nucleotides, the CDR3 is TGTGCCAGCAGTTTCCAGCGGACAGATACGCAGTATTTT.

The chain is built from TRBV5-1 and TRBJ2-1; TRBD1 might be the D (6 bases). The germline V gene encodes CDR1 SGHRS and CDR2 YFSETQ. The germline V and J ends were trimmed by 4 bases and 5 bases, with 13 bases remaining between them. This CDR3 has 14 amino acids. CDR3: CASSRMTGHNEQFF. DNA for the CDR3: TGCGCCAGCAGCCGGATGACAGGACACAATGAGCAGTTCTTC.